This TCR beta chain was documented in a study of radiotherapy plus CTLA-4 blockade in lung cancer. Findings and caveats of the study: TCR clones of tumor origin grew in blood after radiotherapy plus ipilimumab. In blood, early T cell clone dynamics reportedly predicted response best, together with interferon-beta.

Points on this clone: Its antigen remains unidentified.

Only in-frame clones appear in the TCRdb table, and some are missing; sequencing was by immunoSEQ multiplex PCR. This table has about 72,000 clones, about four fifths appearing once. The receptor was derived from a human donor with non-small cell lung cancer who had a partial response to radiotherapy plus ipilimumab. The source material was peripheral blood, sampled from a patient treated with radiotherapy plus ipilimumab.

As DNA, the CDR3 is TGTGCCAGCAGTTACTCGAGGGGGCCTAACACTGAAGCTTTCTTT. Amino acids: CASSYSRGPNTEAFF. This rearrangement joins TRBV6-5 to TRBJ1-1; 7 nucleotides align to TRBD1. The CDR3 has 15 residues. The V gene's germline CDR1 is MNHEY and CDR2 SVGAGI. V trimming: 0 bases; J trimming: 2 bases; junction bases outside the gene matches: 3.